The sequence of this TCR beta chain was determined in a study of early T cells in non-severe SARS-CoV-2 infection. Looking at the study overall: The chains were unpaired, and the sequenced material was bulk RNA from unsorted whole blood. Findings and caveats of the study: In VDJdb matching, anti-spike CD8 responses were favored while private and CD4 specificities went missing.

Unique molecular identifiers (one per individual cDNA molecule) were attached. TCRdb analysed the 5' RACE reads with MiXCR anew, one entry per CDR3 protein. This table holds approximately 46,000 distinct CDR3 sequences, about a tenth found once. This clonotype came up a few times. As yet, its antigen is unknown. V shed 7 bases and J shed 6 bases, with 18 bases lying between them. The CDR3 is made up of 13 amino acids. Germline V CDR1 and CDR2: SQVTM, ANQGSEA. The chain couples TRBV29-1 to TRBJ1-1; the D gene is possibly TRBD1 (5 bases). This sequence was found in an adult who was a healthcare worker with PCR-confirmed SARS-CoV-2 infection or an uninfected control (not recorded which). The sequenced material came from whole blood. Here the CDR3 reads CSAIGGTWAEAFF. The CDR3 DNA reads TGCAGCGCCATCGGGGGGACTTGGGCTGAAGCTTTCTTT. The entire variable domain, with the rest obtained from reference TRBV29-1 and TRBJ1-1, is as follows: SAVISQKPSRDICQRGTSLTIQCQVDSQVTMMFWYRQQPGQSLTLIATANQGSEATYESGFVIDKFPISRPNLTFSTLTVSNMSPEDSSIYLCSAIGGTWAEAFFGQGTRLTVV.